Presented here are 23 T cell receptor beta chains from one specimen sequenced in a study of cytomegalovirus exposure and HLA in healthy donors (dated by TCRdb to about 2017). To prepare the library, the immunoSEQ multiplex PCR assay was applied. This is the immuneACCESS table as TCRdb keeps it, with only in-frame sequences that have V and J called. A part of the clones is gone; compared with another copy, unresolved V genes explain less than half, and the rest is unexplained. Here the sample has 95,000 to 150,000 clones; approximately 95% occur a single time. Less than 2% of the sample lies in the top ten. Sample: PBMCs. The receptors shown here come from a man younger than 30 in good health and CMV-seronegative.

This chain links TRBV6-1 with TRBJ2-3, with D perhaps TRBD2 (5 bases). There are 14 residues in the CDR3. Trimming took off 2 bases at V and 0 bases at J, with 6 bases between the two ends. Looked up from germline, CDR1 is MNHNS and CDR2 is SASEGT. This CDR3 reads CASSELASTDTQYF. The CDR3 DNA is TGTGCCAGCAGTGAACTAGCTAGCACAGATACGCAGTATTTT.

The chain combines TRBV5-5 with TRBJ1-5; D is perhaps TRBD1 (5 bases). CDR3 length equals 16 residues. V lost 2 bases and J lost 5, with 17 bases in between. CDR1 and CDR2 from the germline V gene are SGHKS and YYEKEE (reference sequence). CDR3 DNA sequence: TGTGCCAGCAGCTTAGGGACTATTTCCTACGATCAGCCCCAGCATTTT. Translating gives CASSLGTISYDQPQHF.

This chain uses TRBV25-1 with TRBJ2-7, with 10 bases fitting TRBD1. This CDR3 has 15 residues. J was trimmed by 1 base and V by 3 bases; bases with no gene match: 3. Germline CDR1 and CDR2: MGHDK and SYGVNS. The CDR3 protein is CASSDRDRGSYEQYF. CDR3 nucleotides: TGTGCCAGCAGTGACCGGGACAGGGGTTCCTACGAGCAGTACTTC.

This clone appeared once. This chain uses TRBV19 with TRBJ2-1, with 8 nucleotides matching TRBD2. CDR3 length equals 15 residues. Trimming removed 7 bases from V and 1 base from J; junction bases left unmatched: 6. Per germline, CDR1 LNHDA and CDR2 SQIVND (reference sequence). CDR3 residues: CASNLGLASYNEQFF. The CDR3 region has the DNA TGTGCCAGTAACCTCGGACTAGCTTCCTACAATGAGCAGTTCTTC.

V is TRBV5-1 and J is TRBJ2-3; the match to TRBD1 covers 7 bases. Trimming cost V 4 bases and J 5 bases; bases outside gene matches: 7. CDR3 length: 14 residues. Per the germline V gene, CDR1 is SGHRS and CDR2 is YFSETQ. The CDR3 DNA is TGCGCCAGCAGCCCCCAGACAGGGTTAGATACGCAGTATTTT. Amino acid sequence: CASSPQTGLDTQYF.

This rearrangement joins TRBV13 to TRBJ2-2; D unresolved. This CDR3 comprises 13 residues. The V and J ends lost 1 base and 6 bases respectively, with 6 bases between them. Looked up from germline, CDR1 is PRHDT and CDR2 is FYEKMQ (reference sequence). CDR3 nucleotides: TGTGCCAGCAGCTTAGCGGGTTCCGGGGAGCTGTTTTTT. Its protein product is CASSLAGSGELFF.

The rearrangement joins TRBV25-1 to TRBJ1-1; D not certain. The CDR3 is made up of 13 amino acids. Germline loops: CDR1 MGHDK, CDR2 SYGVNS. Trimming removed 8 bases at V and 5 bases at J, with 15 bases between. In DNA form, the CDR3 reads TGTGCCAGCCGCCCCGGCGGGAGGACTGAAGCTTTCTTT. Translation: CASRPGGRTEAFF.

The chain combines TRBV13 with TRBJ2-1; TRBD1 matches 7 bases. There are 16 residues in the CDR3. V lost 2 bases to trimming and J lost 0 bases; unmatched junction nucleotides: 4. In germline, CDR1 is PRHDT, CDR2 FYEKMQ (reference sequence). The CDR3 region is CASSLQGESSYNEQFF. In DNA form, the CDR3 reads TGTGCCAGCAGCTTACAGGGGGAAAGCTCCTACAATGAGCAGTTCTTC.

The chain has TRBV5-1 and TRBJ1-2, with D perhaps matching TRBD1 (6 bases). The CDR3 spans 13 residues. Germline V CDR1 and CDR2: SGHRS, YFSETQ. Deletions cut 4 bases from V and 0 bases from J, with 7 bases between. CDR3 coding DNA: TGCGCCAGCAGCCGGGACACTAACTATGGCTACACCTTC. As protein: CASSRDTNYGYTF.

This chain connects TRBV9 to TRBJ2-1; 8 positions match TRBD2. Germline V gene sequence: CDR1 SGDLS, CDR2 YYNGEE. The V and J ends lost 1 base and 7 bases, in that order; junction bases with no gene match: 4. The CDR3 length is 14 residues. The CDR3 DNA reads as TGTGCCAGCAGCGTACCGGGAGGGGGGAATGAGCAGTTCTTC. Protein product: CASSVPGGGNEQFF.

The chain combines TRBV5-6 with TRBJ1-5, with TRBD1 identical over 7 bases. With 4 bases clipped from V and 0 bases from J, the junction kept 10 bases outside the gene matches. The length of the CDR3 is 17 residues. CDR1 SGHDT and CDR2 YYEEEE come from the germline V gene. The CDR3 protein is CASSIGTEITSNQPQHF. CDR3 nucleotides: TGTGCCAGCAGCATTGGGACAGAGATAACTAGCAATCAGCCCCAGCATTTT.

J is TRBJ2-7 and V is TRBV28; D unclear. CDR3 length: 16 amino acids. V shed 2 bases and J shed 7 bases, with 21 bases lying between them. Germline CDR1 and CDR2: MDHEN and SYDVKM. The CDR3 spells CASSLIRITPYGEQYF. CDR3 DNA: TGTGCCAGCAGTTTAATCCGGATCACACCCTACGGGGAGCAGTACTTC.

The chain has TRBV15 and TRBJ2-5; the D gene is possibly TRBD2 (5 bases). This CDR3 region has 14 residues. Germline V gene lookup returns CDR1 LNHNV and CDR2 YYDKDF (reference sequence). The germline V and J ends were trimmed by 5 bases and 5 bases, with 15 bases remaining between them. The CDR3 coding sequence is TGTGCCACCAGCGTAGGGCTCGGGGTGGAGACCCAGTACTTC. Translating it yields CATSVGLGVETQYF. Looking up the rest from reference TRBV15 and TRBJ2-5 gives the full variable domain: DAMVIQNPRYQVTQFGKPVTLSCSQTLNHNVMYWYQQKSSQAPKLLFHYYDKDFNNEADTPDNFQSRRPNTSFCFLDIRSPGLGDTAMYLCATSVGLGVETQYFGPGTRLLVL.

This rearrangement joins TRBV5-4 to TRBJ1-2; 10 positions match TRBD1. The CDR3 covers 15 residues. V dropped 4 bases and J dropped 8; count of bases not matched to a gene: 11. Germline V gives CDR1 SGHNT, CDR2 YYREEE (reference sequence). The CDR3 DNA sequence: TGTGCCAGCAGCCCGCCGGGACAGGGGCTGGGAGGCTACACCTTC. It translates to CASSPPGQGLGGYTF.

This chain uses TRBV9 with TRBJ2-1, with TRBD2 matching 8 bases. CDR3 length: 13 residues. Germline CDR1 and CDR2: SGDLS and YYNGEE. After removal of 4 bases from V and 8 bases from J, the junction contained 5 bases not matched to a gene. CDR3 amino acids: CASSSGGIDEQFF. DNA of the CDR3: TGTGCCAGCAGCTCGGGGGGGATAGATGAGCAGTTCTTC.

The rearrangement uses TRBV19 and TRBJ2-7, with TRBD1 identical over 8 bases. The J segment lost 9 bases and the V segment lost 5 bases, leaving 12 bases of the junction unmatched. This CDR3 is built from 14 residues. Looked up from germline, CDR1 is LNHDA and CDR2 is SQIVND (reference sequence). The CDR3 region is CASSGGTGGTRQYF. The CDR3 DNA reads as TGTGCCAGTAGTGGCGGGACAGGAGGTACGAGGCAGTACTTC.

V gene TRBV9 combines with J gene TRBJ2-3; no clear D gene. V was shortened by 3 bases and J by 0 bases, with 5 bases between the two germline ends. Germline CDR1 reads SGDLS; CDR2 reads YYNGEE. The CDR3 totals 13 residues. The CDR3 region has the DNA TGTGCCAGCAGCGCCCCTAGCACAGATACGCAGTATTTT. This encodes CASSAPSTDTQYF.

The chain has TRBV5-1 and TRBJ2-3; 8 bases align to TRBD2. Germline V gene sequence: CDR1 SGHRS, CDR2 YFSETQ. The CDR3 extends over 15 amino acids. Germline trimming cut 3 bases from V and 4 bases from J; bases unmatched to any gene: 7. In DNA, the CDR3 is TGCGCCAGCAGCTCGCTTCAGCGGGAGCCAGATACGCAGTATTTT. This translates into CASSSLQREPDTQYF.

The gene calls are TRBV7-9 and TRBJ2-3; tentative D call: TRBD1 (5 bases). Germline CDR1 and CDR2: SEHNR and FQNEAQ (reference sequence). V was clipped by 3 bases and J by 0 bases, with 16 bases between them. The CDR3 is made up of 17 amino acids. The CDR3 nucleotides read TGTGCCAGCAGCTTGAACACCGGACACTCTAGCACAGATACGCAGTATTTT. Translation: CASSLNTGHSSTDTQYF.

The chain employs TRBV28 and TRBJ2-7, with TRBD2 matching over 7 bases. Germline lookup yields CDR1 MDHEN and CDR2 SYDVKM. V lost 6 bases, J lost 4 bases, and 6 bases stayed unmatched. The CDR3 spans 13 residues. In DNA, the CDR3 is TGTGCCAGCAGGGCGGGAGTCGATTACGAGCAGTACTTC. Amino acids: CASRAGVDYEQYF.

The rearrangement joins TRBV5-1 to TRBJ2-1; D might be TRBD1 (5 bases). CDR1 and CDR2 from the germline V gene are SGHRS and YFSETQ. With 3 bases removed from V and 7 bases from J, the gap between germline ends came to 17 bases. CDR3 length: 15 residues. CDR3 residues: CASSSRDGATNEQFF. DNA of the CDR3: TGCGCCAGCAGCTCAAGAGATGGGGCCACGAATGAGCAGTTCTTC.

The chain employs TRBV4-1 and TRBJ2-5, with D perhaps matching TRBD2 (5 bases). V gave up 0 bases and J gave up 2 bases, with 10 bases separating them. The CDR3 contains 15 residues. Germline assignment: CDR1 MGHRA and CDR2 YSYEKL. CDR3 coding DNA: TGCGCCAGCAGCCAAGATGGGCTAGCTCAAGAGACCCAGTACTTC. As protein: CASSQDGLAQETQYF.

The rearrangement uses TRBV15 and TRBJ2-7, with 10 bases identical to TRBD1. Germline loops: CDR1 LNHNV, CDR2 YYDKDF (reference sequence). With 1 base clipped from V and 5 bases from J, the junction kept 14 bases outside the gene matches. This CDR3 is built from 18 residues. DNA for the CDR3: TGTGCCACCAGCAGAGTGAGATCTCGACAGGGGGCGAGGAACGAGCAGTACTTC. Encoded protein: CATSRVRSRQGARNEQYF.